This is a list of T cell receptor beta chains from one sample in a study of Ad26.COV2.S vaccination and SARS-CoV-2 variants. Sequencing was performed with immunoSEQ multiplex PCR; in TCRdb, only in-frame clones are kept and a portion is missing. This table has about 400,000 clones, about 88% appearing once. This material consisted of peripheral blood, taken in a trial of Ad26.COV2.S vaccine versus placebo. All receptors derive from a person aged 18-65 years who received the Ad26.COV2.S COVID-19 vaccine or a placebo. CDR3s include the opening cysteine and the closing phenylalanine or tryptophan. The order of the fields is D gene, J gene, clone size, V gene, CDR3 length, CDR3 protein, CDR3 DNA. The D gene is left open where the match is weak. Expanded clones are given a class, and other clones once, few, many or no size at all.

>-|TRBJ1-1|once|TRBV7-2|15
CASSLTRGLNTEAFF
TGTGCCAGCAGCTTAACCAGGGGTTTGAACACTGAAGCTTTCTTT
>-|TRBJ1-1|-|TRBV28|13
CASSFGGGQEAFF
TGTGCCAGCAGTTTTGGCGGGGGGCAAGAAGCTTTCTTT
>-|TRBJ2-2|-|TRBV5-5|12
CASSYITGELFF
TGTGCCAGCAGCTATATCACCGGGGAGCTGTTTTTT
>-|TRBJ2-7|-|TRBV11-2|13
CASSRDAAYEQYF
TGTGCCAGCAGCCGGGACGCAGCCTACGAGCAGTACTTC
>-|TRBJ2-6|-|TRBV27|15
CASSLWGTGANVLTF
TGTGCCAGCAGTTTATGGGGGACTGGGGCCAACGTCCTGACTTTC
>-|TRBJ1-6|-|TRBV11-3|15
CASSFNRAYNSPLHF
TGTGCCAGCAGCTTCAACCGTGCCTATAATTCACCCCTCCACTTT
>-|TRBJ2-7|-|TRBV5-1|14
CASSTGVLSYEQYF
TGCGCCAGCAGCACCGGGGTCCTGTCCTACGAGCAGTACTTC
>TRBD2|TRBJ2-1|-|TRBV2|13
CASEALAGNEQFF
TGTGCCTCCGAGGCCCTAGCGGGCAATGAGCAGTTCTTC
>-|TRBJ1-3|-|TRBV13|14
CASSAPTSGNTIYF
TGTGCCAGCAGCGCCCCTACCTCTGGAAACACCATATATTTT
>-|TRBJ1-2|-|TRBV19|13
CASRQGSGYGYTF
TGTGCCAGTCGCCAGGGCTCAGGCTATGGCTACACCTTC
>-|TRBJ2-7|-|TRBV14|15
CASSQDIDRTAEQYF
TGTGCCAGCAGCCAAGATATCGACAGGACGGCGGAGCAGTACTTC
>TRBD2|TRBJ2-3|-|TRBV27|14
CASSLWTSGYTQYF
TGTGCCAGCAGTTTATGGACTAGCGGATATACGCAGTATTTT
>-|TRBJ2-1|-|TRBV30|14
CAWILPGRDNEQFF
TGTGCCTGGATCCTCCCCGGCAGGGACAATGAGCAGTTCTTC
>-|TRBJ1-2|-|TRBV4-1|15
CASSEEPKWSYGYTF
TGCGCCAGCAGCGAAGAACCGAAATGGAGCTATGGCTACACCTTC
>-|TRBJ1-2|-|TRBV18|14
CASSLLLSEYGYTF
TGTGCCAGCTCACTTCTTTTGTCCGAATATGGCTACACCTTC
>-|TRBJ1-1|-|TRBV4-2|13
CASSQVRATEAFF
TGTGCCAGCAGCCAAGTCAGGGCAACTGAAGCTTTCTTT
>-|TRBJ1-2|-|TRBV19|12
CASSIDLIGYTF
TGTGCCAGTAGTATAGATCTAATTGGCTACACCTTC
>TRBD1|TRBJ1-2|-|TRBV20-1|9
CSARGDSPF
TGCAGTGCTAGAGGGGACAGCCCATTC
>-|TRBJ2-1|-|TRBV30|14
CAWRGPSSYNEQFF
TGTGCCTGGAGGGGACCGAGCTCCTACAATGAGCAGTTCTTC
>-|TRBJ2-3|-|TRBV9|16
CASSPEKSDGTDTQYF
TGTGCCAGCAGCCCCGAGAAGTCGGACGGCACAGATACGCAGTATTTT
>-|TRBJ2-1|-|TRBV5-8|11
CASSLQGEQFF
TGTGCCAGCAGCTTGCAGGGTGAGCAGTTCTTC
>TRBD2|TRBJ2-7|-|TRBV29-1|16
CSVEGLAATGTYEQYF
TGCAGCGTTGAAGGGCTAGCGGCAACCGGAACCTACGAGCAGTACTTC
>-|TRBJ1-1|few|TRBV5-6|13
CASLFGKNTEAFF
TGTGCCAGCCTGTTTGGGAAAAACACTGAAGCTTTCTTT
>-|TRBJ2-3|-|TRBV5-5|14
CASSFQDGTDTQYF
TGTGCCAGCAGCTTTCAGGATGGCACAGATACGCAGTATTTT
>TRBD1|TRBJ1-4|-|TRBV18|16
CASSPEQGAANEKLFF
TGTGCCAGCTCACCAGAGCAGGGGGCAGCTAATGAAAAACTGTTTTTT
>TRBD1|TRBJ2-2|-|TRBV5-1|18
CASSYRDRGAADTGELFF
TGCGCCAGCAGCTACCGGGACAGGGGAGCGGCGGACACCGGGGAGCTGTTTTTT
>-|TRBJ1-5|-|TRBV20-1|14
CSASGGVSNQPQHF
TGCAGTGCTAGTGGTGGGGTAAGCAATCAGCCCCAGCATTTT
>-|TRBJ2-1|-|TRBV7-9|11
CASSLGFGQFF
TGTGCCAGCAGCTTAGGGTTCGGGCAGTTCTTC
>-|TRBJ1-1|once|TRBV28|15
CASSLSWGGDTEAFF
TGTGCCAGCAGTTTAAGTTGGGGAGGGGACACTGAAGCTTTCTTT
>TRBD2|TRBJ2-7|-|TRBV4-1|17
CASSQAPGLAGSYEQYF
TGCGCCAGCAGCCAAGCCCCGGGGCTAGCGGGTTCTTACGAGCAGTACTTC